The 13 T cell receptor beta chains given below trace back to one sample, sequenced in a study of PD-L1 blockade in urothelial cancer. Sequenced by immunoSEQ multiplex PCR; TCRdb stores in-frame clones only, minus some. The repertoire includes about 79,000 clones, around 85% of them detected once, and roughly 7.3% sits in the top ten. Time point noted: pretreatment peripheral blood. The material sequenced was PBMCs, taken around atezolizumab (anti-PD-L1) treatment. These receptors originate from a man aged 35-49 years with urothelial cancer.

The V and J genes are TRBV30 and TRBJ2-5; the match to TRBD2 covers 12 bases. Germline V lookup: CDR1 GTSNPN, CDR2 SVGIG (reference sequence). The junction had 9 bases not matched to a gene; V was cut back by 3 bases and J by 4 bases. CDR3 length: 16 residues. In nucleotides, the CDR3 is TGTGCCTGGAGCCCCCTAGCGGGAGGGCCCAGAGAGACCCAGTACTTC. Protein sequence: CAWSPLAGGPRETQYF.

The chain combines TRBV18 with TRBJ1-4, with 7 bases aligning to TRBD1. This CDR3 has 14 amino acids. Germline assignment: CDR1 KGHSH and CDR2 LQKENI. V lost 6 bases to trimming and J lost 8 bases; unmatched junction nucleotides: 9. The CDR3 bases are TGTGCCAGCTCTCTTCAACAGGGGAAAGAAAAACTGTTTTTT. Its translation is CASSLQQGKEKLFF.

This rearrangement joins TRBV6-1 to TRBJ2-2, with no clear D. CDR3 length: 11 residues. V was cut by 7 bases and J by 2 bases, with 2 bases left in between. CDR1 and CDR2 (germline): MNHNS, SASEGT. The CDR3 sequence: CASTNTGELFF. CDR3 nucleotide sequence: TGTGCCAGCACAAACACCGGGGAGCTGTTTTTT.

V and J are TRBV6-1 and TRBJ1-2; tentatively, D is TRBD1 (5 bases). The germline V gene encodes CDR1 MNHNS and CDR2 SASEGT. This CDR3 spans 14 amino acids. V shed 10 bases and J shed 5 bases, with 20 bases lying between them. CDR3: CATTPGVQGYGYTF. The CDR3 DNA reads TGTGCCACCACCCCGGGGGTCCAAGGTTATGGCTACACCTTC.

The chain links TRBV5-1 to TRBJ2-4; D possibly corresponds to TRBD2 (7 bases). Germline CDR1 SGHRS, CDR2 YFSETQ. The CDR3 is made up of 16 amino acids. V was trimmed by 5 bases and J by 7 bases, leaving 22 bases between them. CDR3 coding DNA: TGCGCCAGCAGGAATCACAGGGAGGGGTTTAACAACATTCAGTACTTC. Its protein product is CASRNHREGFNNIQYF.

V gene TRBV13 combines with J gene TRBJ1-2; TRBD1 matches at 9 bases. After removal of 5 bases from V and 5 bases from J, the junction contained 3 bases not matched to a gene. Germline lookup yields CDR1 PRHDT and CDR2 FYEKMQ (reference sequence). The CDR3 sequence is 13 residues long. CDR3 loop: CASSRTGEYGYTF. The CDR3 nucleotides are TGTGCCAGCAGCCGGACAGGGGAATATGGCTACACCTTC.

The chain joins TRBV19 to TRBJ2-1; 7 bases fit TRBD1. J gave up 9 bases and V 6 bases, and 8 bases lay outside the gene matches. Germline V gene data show CDR1 as LNHDA and CDR2 as SQIVND (reference sequence). This CDR3 is built from 13 residues. The CDR3 spells CASRPDRASEQFF. DNA for the CDR3: TGTGCCAGTAGGCCCGACAGGGCGAGTGAGCAGTTCTTC.

J is TRBJ2-2 and V is TRBV9; D gene unclear. Germline CDR1 SGDLS, CDR2 YYNGEE. Trimming pared 2 bases from V and 6 bases from J, leaving 8 bases between. The CDR3 totals 13 residues. CDR3 nucleotide sequence: TGTGCCAGCAGCGTGGCCCTCGCCGGGGAGCTGTTTTTT. This encodes CASSVALAGELFF.

The V gene is TRBV7-9, the J gene TRBJ2-5, with 9 bases lining up with TRBD1. The CDR3 extends over 14 amino acids. Germline V gene sequence: CDR1 SEHNR, CDR2 FQNEAQ (reference sequence). V was clipped by 6 bases and J by 5 bases; unmatched bases: 7. The DNA of the CDR3 is TGTGCCAGCAGTTTAACAGGGGGCTGGGAGACCCAGTACTTC. Amino acid sequence: CASSLTGGWETQYF.

V usage is TRBV28 and J usage is TRBJ2-7, with D uncertain. This CDR3 has 13 amino acids. Germline CDR1 and CDR2: MDHEN and SYDVKM. V lost 5 bases and J lost 4, with 12 bases in between. CDR3 protein: CASSPRVPYEQYF. In DNA form, the CDR3 reads TGTGCCAGCAGTCCACGGGTACCTTACGAGCAGTACTTC.

The table lists this clone with a count of one. The chain carries TRBV19 and TRBJ1-2; 8 nucleotides line up with TRBD1. CDR1 LNHDA and CDR2 SQIVND come from the germline V gene (reference sequence). The CDR3 sequence is 13 residues long. V lost 6 bases to trimming and J lost 8 bases; unmatched junction nucleotides: 8. The CDR3 coding sequence is TGTGCCAGTAGGGACAGGGAAGTAAGCGGCTACACCTTC. Protein sequence: CASRDREVSGYTF.

The chain combines TRBV6-4 with TRBJ2-2; TRBD1 agrees at 9 bases. With V trimmed by 6 bases and J by 1 base, 6 bases remained unmatched. The CDR3 length is 16 residues. Germline assignment: CDR1 MRHNA and CDR2 SNTAGT. This CDR3 reads CASRSGTGWNTGELFF. DNA for the CDR3: TGTGCCAGCAGATCAGGGACAGGGTGGAACACCGGGGAGCTGTTTTTT.

This sequence joins TRBV4-3 and TRBJ2-1; weak D call: TRBD2 (6 bases). The CDR3 has 14 amino acids. Germline CDR1 LGHNA, CDR2 YSLEER. The ends were cut back, 3 bases at V and 10 bases at J, with 16 bases in the middle. The CDR3 loop reads CASSQSGGKGEQFF. The CDR3 DNA reads TGCGCCAGCAGCCAGTCCGGGGGTAAGGGCGAGCAGTTCTTC.